The next 11 T cell receptor beta chains were all read from a single sample in a study of shared clonotypes between healthy human individuals. Generated by immunoSEQ multiplex PCR, the TCRdb table keeps only in-frame clones and is missing some. The sample has some 1,600,000 clones, 95% to 99% seen once. The sequencing sample was made of naive CD4+ T cells sorted from blood. This sample's subset: CD45RA+ positively selected. The receptors stem from a young man in good health.

The V and J genes are TRBV25-1 and TRBJ1-4; TRBD1 is a possible D gene (5 bases). The CDR3 totals 15 residues. V lost 5 bases to trimming and J lost 4 bases, with 14 bases between them. In germline, CDR1 is MGHDK, CDR2 SYGVNS. The CDR3 spells CASSFPGRFNEKLFF. CDR3 bases: TGTGCCAGCAGTTTTCCGGGACGGTTTAATGAAAAACTGTTTTTT.

The chain links TRBV6-5 to TRBJ2-7; D uncertain. The CDR3 is 15 amino acids. V was pared by 6 bases and J by 0 bases, with 15 bases between. From germline, CDR1 is MNHEY and CDR2 SVGAGI. The CDR3 is CASSTTPMVSYEQYF. The DNA for the CDR3 is TGTGCCAGCAGCACCACCCCCATGGTCTCCTACGAGCAGTACTTC.

The J gene is TRBJ2-7, the V gene TRBV5-1; 10 bases map to TRBD2. Germline assignment: CDR1 SGHRS and CDR2 YFSETQ. V was clipped by 4 bases and J by 4 bases; unmatched bases: 14. CDR3 length: 17 residues. The CDR3 sequence is CASSPSELAGVGYEQYF. In DNA form, the CDR3 reads TGCGCCAGCAGCCCGTCGGAGCTAGCGGGAGTAGGGTACGAGCAGTACTTC.

The chain is built from TRBV7-9 and TRBJ2-7; TRBD2 matches at 12 bases. The CDR3 contains 16 residues. The V and J ends lost 3 bases and 6 bases, in that order; junction bases with no gene match: 9. From germline, CDR1 is SEHNR and CDR2 FQNEAQ (reference sequence). The CDR3 here is CASSFGLAGGPGEQYF. CDR3 in DNA: TGTGCCAGCAGCTTTGGGCTAGCGGGAGGGCCTGGCGAGCAGTACTTC.

The V and J genes are TRBV6-5 and TRBJ2-7; 10 nucleotides align to TRBD1. In germline, CDR1 is MNHEY, CDR2 SVGAGI. The CDR3 runs 14 residues. Trimming cost V 2 bases and J 4 bases; bases outside gene matches: 2. The CDR3, as DNA: TGTGCCAGCAGTTACGGGACAGGGGAGTACGAGCAGTACTTC. Its protein is CASSYGTGEYEQYF.

This rearrangement joins TRBV9 to TRBJ2-1, with a possible D match to TRBD2 (6 bases). This CDR3 has 15 residues. Trimming pared 0 bases from V and 4 bases from J, leaving 11 bases between. Germline assignment: CDR1 SGDLS and CDR2 YYNGEE. The CDR3 spells CASSVAASEYNEQFF. CDR3 bases: TGTGCCAGCAGCGTAGCGGCTAGCGAGTACAATGAGCAGTTCTTC. Based on the CDR3 plus reference TRBV9 and TRBJ2-1, the full variable domain is DSGVTQTPKHLITATGQRVTLRCSPRSGDLSVYWYQQSLDQGLQFLIQYYNGEERAKGNILERFSAQQFPDLHSELNLSSLELGDSALYFCASSVAASEYNEQFFGPGTRLTVL.

This clone was observed a single time. The rearrangement uses TRBV12-5 and TRBJ1-1, with TRBD1 as a possible D gene (6 bases). This CDR3 is 17 amino acids long. The V end was cut by 0 bases, the J end by 0 bases, with 14 bases between. Per germline, CDR1 LGHNT and CDR2 FRNRAP. The CDR3 sequence is CASGLVLNDRMNTEAFF. The DNA for the CDR3 is TGTGCTAGTGGTTTGGTCTTAAACGACAGGATGAACACTGAAGCTTTCTTT.

The V gene is TRBV10-2, the J gene TRBJ2-7, with TRBD2 matching 7 bases. Germline V gene lookup returns CDR1 WSHSY and CDR2 SAAADI. V was clipped by 6 bases and J by 2 bases; unmatched bases: 7. This CDR3 region has 14 residues. The CDR3: CASRLSGTPYEQYF. The DNA for the CDR3 is TGCGCCAGCAGACTAAGCGGGACCCCCTACGAGCAGTACTTC.

V gene TRBV5-1 combines with J gene TRBJ2-3; 10 positions match TRBD1. The V segment lost 4 bases and the J segment 2 bases; nucleotides outside the gene matches: 7. From germline, CDR1 is SGHRS and CDR2 YFSETQ. This CDR3 has 16 residues. CDR3 in DNA: TGCGCCAGCAGCCTTACCGGGACAGGGGCCACAGATACGCAGTATTTT. Protein sequence: CASSLTGTGATDTQYF. The whole variable domain, remainder taken from reference TRBV5-1 and TRBJ2-3, is KAGVTQTPRYLIKTRGQQVTLSCSPISGHRSVSWYQQTPGQGLQFLFEYFSETQRNKGNFPGRFSGRQFSNSRSEMNVSTLELGDSALYLCASSLTGTGATDTQYFGPGTRLTVL.

Note on this clone: Germline and junction disagree at one end, which may indicate a read error. V and J are TRBV18 and TRBJ1-2; 7 positions agree with TRBD1. CDR3 size: 10 residues. Germline V lookup: CDR1 KGHSH, CDR2 LQKENI. The CDR3 bases are TGTGCCAGCTCACCACGGACAGGACCCTTC. Translated, it gives CASSPRTGPF.

This chain connects TRBV7-3 to TRBJ2-1; 15 bases are shared with TRBD2. The CDR3 contains 16 residues. Germline CDR1 SGHTA, CDR2 FQGTGA. V lost 5 bases and J lost 7; bases outside the gene matches: 6. CDR3 region: CASSGLAGGPGNEQFF. CDR3 DNA: TGTGCCAGCAGCGGACTAGCGGGAGGGCCCGGGAATGAGCAGTTCTTC.